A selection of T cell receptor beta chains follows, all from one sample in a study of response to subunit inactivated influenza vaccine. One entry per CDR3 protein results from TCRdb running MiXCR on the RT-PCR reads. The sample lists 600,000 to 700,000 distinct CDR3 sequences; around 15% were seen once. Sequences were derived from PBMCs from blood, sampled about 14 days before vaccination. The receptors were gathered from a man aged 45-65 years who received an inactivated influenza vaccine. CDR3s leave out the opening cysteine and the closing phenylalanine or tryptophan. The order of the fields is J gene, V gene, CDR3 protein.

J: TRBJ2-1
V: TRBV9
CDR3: ASSVGSGMDEQF

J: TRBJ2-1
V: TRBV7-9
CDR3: ASSVRAGTIYNEQF

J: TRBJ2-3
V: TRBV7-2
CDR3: ASSLSRSTDTQY

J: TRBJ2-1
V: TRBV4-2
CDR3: ASSLEPYNEQF

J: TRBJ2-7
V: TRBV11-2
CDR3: ASSASGLSYEQY

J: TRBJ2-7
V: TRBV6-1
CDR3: ASGVVQGGYEQY

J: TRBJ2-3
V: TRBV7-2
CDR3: ASSLARGSVGDTQY

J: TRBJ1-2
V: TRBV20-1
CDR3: SARGQAEYYGYT

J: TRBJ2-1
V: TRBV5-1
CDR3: ASSTGLPDEQF

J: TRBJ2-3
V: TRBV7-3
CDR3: ASSLTRVLSTDTQY

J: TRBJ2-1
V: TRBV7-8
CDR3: ASSYRRSVRNEQF

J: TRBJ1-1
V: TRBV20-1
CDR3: SALQGAGNTEAF

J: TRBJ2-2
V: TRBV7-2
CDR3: ASSKLASGVGGELF